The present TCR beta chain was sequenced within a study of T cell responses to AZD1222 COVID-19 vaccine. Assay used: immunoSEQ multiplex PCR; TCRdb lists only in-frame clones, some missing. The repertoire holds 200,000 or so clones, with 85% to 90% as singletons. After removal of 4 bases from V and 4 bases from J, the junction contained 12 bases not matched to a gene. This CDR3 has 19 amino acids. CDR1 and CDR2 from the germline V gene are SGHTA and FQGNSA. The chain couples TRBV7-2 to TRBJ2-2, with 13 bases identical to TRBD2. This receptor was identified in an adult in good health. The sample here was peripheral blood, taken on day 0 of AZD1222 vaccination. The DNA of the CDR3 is TGTGCCAGCAGCTCCCCTGCCGGGACTAGCGGGATCCTCACCGGGGAGCTGTTTTTT. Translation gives CASSSPAGTSGILTGELFF.